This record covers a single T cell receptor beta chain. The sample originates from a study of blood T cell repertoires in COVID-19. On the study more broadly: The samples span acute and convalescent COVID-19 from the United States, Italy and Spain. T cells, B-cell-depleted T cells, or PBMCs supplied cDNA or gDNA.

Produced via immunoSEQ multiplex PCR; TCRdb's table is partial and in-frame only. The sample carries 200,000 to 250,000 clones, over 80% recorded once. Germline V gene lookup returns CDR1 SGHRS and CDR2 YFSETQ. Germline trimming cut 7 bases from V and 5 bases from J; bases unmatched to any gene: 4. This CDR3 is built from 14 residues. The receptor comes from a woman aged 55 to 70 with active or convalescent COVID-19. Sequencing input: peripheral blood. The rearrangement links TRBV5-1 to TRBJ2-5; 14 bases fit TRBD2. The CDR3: CASGTSGSRETQYF. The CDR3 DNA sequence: TGCGCCAGCGGGACTAGCGGGAGTAGGGAGACCCAGTACTTC.